This T cell receptor (beta chain) was recovered during a study of T cell responses to AZD1222 COVID-19 vaccine. Notes on the study in general: White British donors predominated, females outnumbered males, and clonal diversity was possibly underestimated. The breadth and depth of Spike-specific TCRs increased once two AZD1222 doses had been given. CD4 TCRs associated with vaccination spanned spike, dominating at 160-218 and 743-854. It was only after the peak T cell response that any repertoires were sampled.

This table comes from immunoSEQ multiplex PCR, and its TCRdb copy is limited to in-frame clones, with some not included. The sample has 200,000 to 250,000 clones; just over 90% are singletons. About this clone itself: The antigen remains unidentified.

The CDR3 has 14 amino acids. With 10 bases clipped from V and 2 bases from J, the junction kept 10 bases outside the gene matches. From germline, CDR1 is SGHTA and CDR2 FQGTGA. The sample in question was peripheral blood, obtained on day 0 of MenACWY control vaccination. The chain employs TRBV7-3 and TRBJ2-5; 7 bases line up with TRBD2. This TCR was sampled from an adult in good health. In DNA form, the CDR3 reads TGTGCCATGGGTCGACTAGCAGATCAAGAGACCCAGTACTTC. Translated: CAMGRLADQETQYF.